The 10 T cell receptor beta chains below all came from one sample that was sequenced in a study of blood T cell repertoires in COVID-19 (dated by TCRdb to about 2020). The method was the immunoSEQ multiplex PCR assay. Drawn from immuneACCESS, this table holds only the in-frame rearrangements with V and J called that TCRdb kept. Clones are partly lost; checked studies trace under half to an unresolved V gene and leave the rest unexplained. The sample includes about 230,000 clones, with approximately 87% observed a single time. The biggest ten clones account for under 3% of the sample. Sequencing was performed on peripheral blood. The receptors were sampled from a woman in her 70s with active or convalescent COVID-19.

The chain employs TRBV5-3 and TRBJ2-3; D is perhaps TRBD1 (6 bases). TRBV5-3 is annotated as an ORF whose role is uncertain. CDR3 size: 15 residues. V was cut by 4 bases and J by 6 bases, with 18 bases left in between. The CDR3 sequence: CARSPNRVRGDTQYF. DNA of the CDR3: TGTGCCAGAAGCCCAAACAGGGTGAGGGGGGATACGCAGTATTTT.

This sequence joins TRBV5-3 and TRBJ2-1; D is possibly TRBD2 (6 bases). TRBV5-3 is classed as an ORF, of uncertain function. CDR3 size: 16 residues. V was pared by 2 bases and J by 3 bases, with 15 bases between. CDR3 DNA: TGTGCCAGAAGCTTTCGACCCAGCGGGTACTACAATGAGCAGTTCTTC. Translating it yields CARSFRPSGYYNEQFF.

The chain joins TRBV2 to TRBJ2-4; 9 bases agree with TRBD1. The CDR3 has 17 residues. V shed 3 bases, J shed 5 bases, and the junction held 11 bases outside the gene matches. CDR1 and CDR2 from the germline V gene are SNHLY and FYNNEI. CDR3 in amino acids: CASSDRTGVPGENIQYF. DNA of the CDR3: TGTGCCAGCAGTGATCGGACAGGGGTCCCCGGTGAAAACATTCAGTACTTC.

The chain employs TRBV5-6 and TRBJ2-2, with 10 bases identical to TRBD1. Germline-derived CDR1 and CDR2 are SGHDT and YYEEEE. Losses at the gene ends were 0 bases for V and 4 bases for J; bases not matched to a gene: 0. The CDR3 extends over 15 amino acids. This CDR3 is CASSLGQGATGELFF. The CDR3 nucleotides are TGTGCCAGCAGCTTGGGACAGGGGGCCACCGGGGAGCTGTTTTTT.

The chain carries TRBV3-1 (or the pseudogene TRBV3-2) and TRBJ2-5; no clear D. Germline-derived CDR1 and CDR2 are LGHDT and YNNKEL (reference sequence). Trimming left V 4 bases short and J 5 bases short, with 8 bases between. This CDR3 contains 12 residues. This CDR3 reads CASSPLEETQYF. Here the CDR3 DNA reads TGTGCCAGCAGCCCCCTCGAGGAGACCCAGTACTTC.

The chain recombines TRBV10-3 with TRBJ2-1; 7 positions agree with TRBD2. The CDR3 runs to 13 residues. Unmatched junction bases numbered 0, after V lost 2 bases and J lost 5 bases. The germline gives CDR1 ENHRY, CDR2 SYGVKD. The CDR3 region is CAISEAGDNEQFF. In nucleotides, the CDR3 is TGTGCCATCAGTGAGGCGGGGGACAATGAGCAGTTCTTC.

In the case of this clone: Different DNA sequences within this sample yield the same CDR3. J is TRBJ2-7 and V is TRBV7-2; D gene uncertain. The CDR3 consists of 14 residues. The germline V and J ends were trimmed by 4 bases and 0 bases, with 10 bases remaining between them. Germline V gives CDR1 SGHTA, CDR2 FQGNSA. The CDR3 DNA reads TGTGCCAGCAGCTCCGACTGGAGCTCCTACGAGCAGTACTTC. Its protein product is CASSSDWSSYEQYF.

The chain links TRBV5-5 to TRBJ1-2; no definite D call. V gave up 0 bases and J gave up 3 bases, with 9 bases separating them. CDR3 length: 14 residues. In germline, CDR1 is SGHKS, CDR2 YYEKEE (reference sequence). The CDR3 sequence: CASSLASTHYGYTF. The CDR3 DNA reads TGTGCCAGCAGCTTGGCCTCCACTCACTATGGCTACACCTTC.

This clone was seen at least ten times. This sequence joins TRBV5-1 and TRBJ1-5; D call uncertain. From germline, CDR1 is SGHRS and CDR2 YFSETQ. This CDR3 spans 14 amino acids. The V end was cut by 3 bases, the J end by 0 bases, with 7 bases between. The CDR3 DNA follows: TGCGCCAGCAGCTCCGGAGATAGCAATCAGCCCCAGCATTTT. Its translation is CASSSGDSNQPQHF.

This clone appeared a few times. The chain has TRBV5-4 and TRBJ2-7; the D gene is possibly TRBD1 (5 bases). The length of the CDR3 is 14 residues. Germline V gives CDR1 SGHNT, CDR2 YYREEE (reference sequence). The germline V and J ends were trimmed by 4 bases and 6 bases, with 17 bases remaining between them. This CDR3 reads CASSRVKGFREQYF. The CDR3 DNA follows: TGTGCCAGCAGCCGTGTTAAGGGGTTTCGCGAGCAGTACTTC. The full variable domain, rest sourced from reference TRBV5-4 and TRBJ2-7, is ETGVTQSPTHLIKTRGQQVTLRCSSQSGHNTVSWYQQALGQGPQFIFQYYREEENGRGNFPPRFSGLQFPNYSSELNVNALELDDSALYLCASSRVKGFREQYFGPGTRLTVT.